The following is a T cell receptor beta chain sequence with its context. This clonotype was counted many times. The antigen it recognizes is unknown. No base quality information exists; no much larger clone differs at one position. Library prep was done by PCR. The sequencing machine was an Illumina HiSeq 2500. Unique molecular identifiers were incorporated into TCR beta cDNA libraries to reduce PCR and sequencing biases. Approximately 500,000 cDNA molecules were obtained per 1 to 10 million input T cells, so each molecule approximated one T cell. The patient libraries were prepared and sequenced with the same protocol used for the earlier healthy control dataset. Samples belonging to the same batch were prepared together, multiplexed and sequenced on a shared HiSeq lane. The original pipeline was this. MIGEC handled the raw barcoded reads, throwing out single-read molecular identifier groups before consensus assembly and CDR3 extraction. Clonotype tables were post-analysed with VDJtools, normalizing diversity by down-sampling all datasets to the smallest sample size. To correct batch-related cross-sample contamination, repertoire overlap clustering matched CDR3 amino acid sequences but not nucleotide sequences. Using fastp at Q25 and MiXCR, TCRdb reprocessed the public reads and kept productive beta chains. Under each unique CDR3 protein, matching rows form one entry showing the most common genes and DNA. The V and J calls, along with clone size, are taken from TCRdb and not from the paper's own processing. This sample has about 180,000 distinct CDR3 sequences in its table, and 30% of those were observed once. Clones ranked in the top ten supply over 1.2% of the sample.

Spanning cysteine to phenylalanine, the CDR3 consists of 15 amino acids. Kept here is only the CDR3 DNA, which spans 45 bases and is read in frame from base 1. The junction shows trimming of 6 bases on V and 7 bases on J, and the gene matches do not reach 10 bases of it. CDR1 and CDR2 are read off the germline V gene (reference sequence) as MNHNY and SVGAGI. To demonstrate the VDJtools post-analysis software, the study profiled TCR beta repertoires from the peripheral blood of 13 young patients with multiple sclerosis. Multiple sclerosis patients were children and adolescents aged about 6 to 15 years. This entry comes from a study of post-analysis software for immune sequencing data (dated by TCRdb to between 2014 and 2016). Background on the whole study: Disease courses on record covered relapsing-remitting, secondary progressive and progressive-relapsing multiple sclerosis, though some patients had no subtype annotation. A subset of samples was prepared in parallel using single-end sample barcoding, then pooled and co-amplified after Illumina adapter ligation. The patient repertoires were compared against about 10 previously published healthy control repertoires obtained from donors aged roughly 6 to 28 years.

The research as a whole found: Patients showed significantly higher frequencies than controls for a handful of TRBV segments, among them TRBV5-6, TRBV5-1 and TRBV20-1. Significantly lower normalized Chao1 diversity was found in multiple sclerosis patients than in controls, suggesting substantial peripheral T-cell clonal expansion. Direct clustering with F measure showed strong co-clustering of samples prepared in the same batch, prompting a batch-effect correction. The multiple sclerosis patient group was slightly younger than the control group.

The sample taken for sequencing was blood. The chain is encoded by TRBV6-6 joined to TRBJ2-1, with 9 middle bases fitting TRBD1. This receptor was obtained from a girl between 10 and 17 years old with multiple sclerosis. Read as DNA, the sequence is TGTGCCAGCAGCCCGGGACAGGGAGAAAGAAATGAGCAGTTCTTC. Translated, this is CASSPGQGERNEQFF.